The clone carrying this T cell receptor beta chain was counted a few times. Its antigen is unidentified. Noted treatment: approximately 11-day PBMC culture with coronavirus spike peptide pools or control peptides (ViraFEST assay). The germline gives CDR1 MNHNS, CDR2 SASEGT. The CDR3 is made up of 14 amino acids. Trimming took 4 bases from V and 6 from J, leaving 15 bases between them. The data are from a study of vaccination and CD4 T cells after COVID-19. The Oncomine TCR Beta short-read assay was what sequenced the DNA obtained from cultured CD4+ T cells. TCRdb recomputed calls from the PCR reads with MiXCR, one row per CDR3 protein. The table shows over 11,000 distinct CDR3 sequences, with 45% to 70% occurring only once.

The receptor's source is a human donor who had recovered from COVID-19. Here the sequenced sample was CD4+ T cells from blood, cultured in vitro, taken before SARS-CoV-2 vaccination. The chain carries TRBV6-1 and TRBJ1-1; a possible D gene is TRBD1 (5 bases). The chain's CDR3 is CASSVQHGASEAFF. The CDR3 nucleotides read TGTGCCAGCAGTGTTCAACACGGGGCGTCTGAAGCTTTCTTT.